Listed below are T cell receptor beta chains from one sample, sequenced in a study of response to subunit inactivated influenza vaccine. TCRdb ran MiXCR on the RT-PCR reads and lists one entry per CDR3 protein. The sample includes about half a million distinct CDR3 sequences, roughly 11% of them seen just once. This sample comprised PBMCs from blood, obtained about 40 days after vaccination. The receptors stem from a man between 50 and 59 years old who received an inactivated influenza vaccine. The CDR3 runs from the conserved cysteine through the conserved F or W. The order of the fields is J gene, clone size, D gene, V gene, CDR3 protein, CDR3 DNA. The D gene is left open where the match is weak. Clone size is stated in some rows and not others, as once, few, many or a class when expanded.

TRBJ2-7 | many | TRBD1 | TRBV10-3 | CAIRTSGQLYEQYF | TGTGCCATCCGAACATCGGGACAGTTATACGAGCAGTACTTC
TRBJ2-7 | many | . | TRBV29-1 | CSVGVAYEQYF | TGCAGCGTTGGGGTGGCCTACGAGCAGTACTTC
TRBJ1-2 | . | . | TRBV20-1 | CSARRREVYGYTF | TGCAGTGCTAGACGCAGGGAAGTCTATGGCTACACCTTC
TRBJ2-5 | . | . | TRBV15 | CATSRDQGQETQYF | TGTGCCACCAGCAGAGATCAGGGGCAAGAGACCCAGTACTTC
TRBJ2-7 | few | . | TRBV20-1 | CSARVPARRPGEQYF | TGCAGTGCTAGAGTGCCGGCTAGAAGGCCGGGCGAGCAGTACTTC
TRBJ1-5 | . | TRBD1 | TRBV4-3 | CASSQTGGRGYSNQPQHF | TGCGCCAGCAGCCAGACAGGGGGCCGAGGTTATAGCAATCAGCCCCAGCATTTT
TRBJ2-5 | few | . | TRBV2 | CASSETGTQYF | TGTGCCAGCAGTGAAACGGGGACCCAGTACTTC
TRBJ2-2 | few | TRBD2 | TRBV5-6 | CASSLWWVQAGASGELFF | TGTGCCAGCAGCTTGTGGTGGGTTCAAGCGGGGGCCAGCGGGGAGCTGTTTTTT
TRBJ2-3 | few | . | TRBV5-1 | CASRGLAGTDTQYF | TGCGCCAGCAGGGGATTGGCCGGCACAGATACGCAGTATTTT
TRBJ2-7 | . | . | TRBV20-1 | CSASTIIDEQYF | TGCAGTGCTTCAACGATAATTGATGAGCAGTACTTC
TRBJ2-1 | . | TRBD2 | TRBV27 | CASNPGLAFHEQFF | TGTGCCAGCAATCCGGGACTAGCTTTCCATGAGCAGTTCTTC
TRBJ2-4 | few | TRBD1 | TRBV20-1 | CSAPTGVKNIQYF | TGCAGTGCTCCTACAGGGGTCAAAAACATTCAGTACTTC
TRBJ2-6 | . | . | TRBV5-6 | CASSLVARDTREARNSGANVLTF | TGTGCCAGCAGCTTGGTCGCCCGGGACACCCGAGAAGCCAGAAACTCTGGGGCCAACGTCCTGACTTTC
TRBJ2-4 | . | . | TRBV10-3 | CAISPGTKNIQYF | TGTGCCATCAGTCCGGGGACCAAAAACATTCAGTACTTC
TRBJ2-1 | . | TRBD1 | TRBV14 | CASSQRQGAHNEQFF | TGTGCCAGCAGCCAGAGACAGGGGGCACACAATGAGCAGTTCTTC
TRBJ2-2 | few | . | TRBV7-7 | CASSPRLYTGELFF | TGTGCCAGCAGCCCCCGGCTTTACACCGGGGAGCTGTTTTTT
TRBJ2-7 | . | . | TRBV4-3 | CASSQGTGYPSYEQYF | TGCGCCAGCAGCCAAGGAACAGGGTATCCCTCCTACGAGCAGTACTTC
TRBJ1-1 | few | . | TRBV4-1 | CASSRGTNTEAFF | TGCGCCAGCAGCAGGGGGACGAACACTGAAGCTTTCTTT
TRBJ1-3 | few | . | TRBV15 | CATSRAPGTRDGNTIYF | TGTGCCACCAGCAGAGCGCCGGGGACAAGGGATGGAAACACCATATATTTT
TRBJ2-3 | medium-sized | TRBD1 | TRBV7-9 | CASSLRDREKNTQYF | TGTGCCAGCAGCTTAAGGGACAGGGAAAAGAATACGCAGTATTTT
TRBJ2-1 | . | . | TRBV7-9 | CASSGRGAYNEQFF | TGTGCCAGCAGCGGGAGGGGGGCGTACAATGAGCAGTTCTTC
TRBJ2-3 | . | . | TRBV20-1 | CSAQPWSTGAHTDTQYF | TGCAGTGCCCAACCCTGGAGTACGGGGGCCCACACAGATACGCAGTATTTT
TRBJ2-2 | few | . | TRBV12-3/TRBV12-4 | CASSTWEGDTGELFF | TGTGCCAGCAGTACCTGGGAAGGGGACACCGGGGAGCTGTTTTTT
TRBJ1-6 | . | TRBD1 | TRBV6-1 | CASMAGGYNSPLHF | TGTGCCAGCATGGCAGGGGGTTATAATTCACCCCTCCACTTT
TRBJ2-7 | few | . | TRBV6-2/TRBV6-3 | CASSSVLGSSYEQYF | TGTGCCAGCAGTTCGGTTTTGGGGAGCTCCTACGAGCAGTACTTC
TRBJ2-7 | many | . | TRBV9 | CAGIQGRVTYEQYF | TGTGCCGGAATACAGGGCAGGGTAACCTACGAGCAGTACTTC
TRBJ2-3 | . | . | TRBV2 | CASTLVITDTQYF | TGTGCCAGCACCCTGGTAATCACAGATACGCAGTATTTT
TRBJ2-1 | . | . | TRBV5-1 | CASSLSSGTNEQFF | TGCGCCAGCAGCTTGTCATCGGGGACCAATGAGCAGTTCTTC
TRBJ2-3 | few | . | TRBV28 | CASSFPGRASTDTQYF | TGTGCCAGCAGTTTTCCCGGTCGCGCCAGCACAGATACGCAGTATTTT
TRBJ2-1 | . | TRBD2 | TRBV9 | CASSVEGSGRGEQFF | TGTGCCAGCAGCGTAGAGGGTAGCGGGAGAGGTGAGCAGTTCTTC
TRBJ2-3 | few | . | TRBV6-5 | CASSYRTAYDPQYF | TGTGCCAGCAGTTACAGGACGGCCTACGATCCGCAGTATTTT
TRBJ2-1 | few | TRBD2 | TRBV20-1 | CSAWTSGLNEQFF | TGCAGTGCGTGGACTAGCGGGTTAAATGAGCAGTTCTTC
TRBJ1-6 | few | TRBD1 | TRBV5-1 | CASSWSGGDSPLHF | TGCGCCAGCAGCTGGTCAGGGGGCGATTCACCCCTCCACTTT
TRBJ2-7 | many | TRBD1 | TRBV15 | CATSSRQGGEQYF | TGTGCCACCAGCAGTAGACAGGGCGGGGAGCAGTACTTC
TRBJ2-3 | . | . | TRBV6-1 | CASSLTAGTRGTDTQYF | TGTGCCAGCAGTCTAACCGCCGGGACAAGGGGCACAGATACGCAGTATTTT
TRBJ2-7 | . | TRBD1 | TRBV24-1 | CATSDGTGHYEQYF | TGTGCCACCAGTGATGGGACAGGCCACTACGAGCAGTACTTC